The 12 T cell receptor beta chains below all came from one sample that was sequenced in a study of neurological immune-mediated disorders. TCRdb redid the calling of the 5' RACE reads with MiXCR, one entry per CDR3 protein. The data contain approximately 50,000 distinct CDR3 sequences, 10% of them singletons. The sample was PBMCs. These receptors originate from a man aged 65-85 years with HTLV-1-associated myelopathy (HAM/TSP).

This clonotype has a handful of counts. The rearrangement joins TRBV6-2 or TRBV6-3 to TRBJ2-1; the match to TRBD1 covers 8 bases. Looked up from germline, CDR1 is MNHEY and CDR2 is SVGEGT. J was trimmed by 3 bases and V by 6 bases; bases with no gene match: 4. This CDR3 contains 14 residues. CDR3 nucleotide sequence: TGTGCCAGCAGCCGGACAGGGTTCTACAATGAGCAGTTCTTC. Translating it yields CASSRTGFYNEQFF.

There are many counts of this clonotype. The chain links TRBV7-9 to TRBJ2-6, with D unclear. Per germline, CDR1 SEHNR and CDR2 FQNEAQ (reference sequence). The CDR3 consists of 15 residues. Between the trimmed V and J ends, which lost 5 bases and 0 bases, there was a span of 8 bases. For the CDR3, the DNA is TGTGCCAGCAGCCACTATAGCTCTGGGGCCAACGTCCTGACTTTC. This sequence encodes CASSHYSSGANVLTF. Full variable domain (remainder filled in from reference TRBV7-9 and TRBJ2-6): DTGVSQNPRHKITKRGQNVTFRCDPISEHNRLYWYRQTLGQGPEFLTYFQNEAQLEKSRLLSDRFSAERPKGSFSTLEIQRTEQGDSAMYLCASSHYSSGANVLTFGAGSRLTVL.

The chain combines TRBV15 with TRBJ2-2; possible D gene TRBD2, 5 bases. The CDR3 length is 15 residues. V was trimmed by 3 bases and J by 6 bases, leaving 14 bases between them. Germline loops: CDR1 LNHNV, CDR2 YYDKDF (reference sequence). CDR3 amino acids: CATSSQARGSGELFF. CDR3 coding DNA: TGTGCCACCAGCAGTCAGGCTCGGGGATCCGGGGAGCTGTTTTTT.

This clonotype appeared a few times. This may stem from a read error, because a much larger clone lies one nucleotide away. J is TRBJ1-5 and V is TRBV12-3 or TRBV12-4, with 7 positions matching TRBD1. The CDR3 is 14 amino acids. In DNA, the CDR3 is TGTGCCAACAGTTTAGGGACAGACAATCAGCCCCAGCATTTT. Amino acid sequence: CANSLGTDNQPQHF.

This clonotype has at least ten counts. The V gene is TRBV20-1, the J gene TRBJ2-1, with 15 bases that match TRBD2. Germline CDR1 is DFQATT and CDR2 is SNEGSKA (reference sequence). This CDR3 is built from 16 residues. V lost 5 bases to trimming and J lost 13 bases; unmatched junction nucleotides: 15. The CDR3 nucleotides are TGCAGTGCTGGGCCGACTCGGACTAGCGGGAGGGCCTCTCAGTTCTTC. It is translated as CSAGPTRTSGRASQFF.

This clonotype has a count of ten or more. CDR3 protein: CASSSRTGAGTGELFF. For the CDR3, the DNA is TGTGCCAGCAGTTCCAGGACAGGGGCGGGCACCGGGGAGCTGTTTTTT. This chain connects TRBV6-2 or TRBV6-3 to TRBJ2-2; 9 bases align to TRBD1. V shed 4 bases, J shed 4 bases, and the junction held 7 bases outside the gene matches. CDR1 is MNHEY and CDR2 is SVGEGT in the germline V gene. This CDR3 comprises 16 residues.

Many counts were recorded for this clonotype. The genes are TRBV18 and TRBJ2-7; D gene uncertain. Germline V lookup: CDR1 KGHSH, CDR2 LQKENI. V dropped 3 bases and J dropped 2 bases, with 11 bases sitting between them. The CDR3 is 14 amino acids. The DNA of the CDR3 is TGTGCCAGCTCACCGCGACCCCCCCCCTACGAGCAGTACTTC. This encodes CASSPRPPPYEQYF. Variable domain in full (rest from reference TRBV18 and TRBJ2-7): NAGVMQNPRHLVRRRGQEARLRCSPMKGHSHVYWYRQLPEEGLKFMVYLQKENIIDESGMPKERFSAEFPKEGPSILRIQQVVRGDSAAYFCASSPRPPPYEQYFGPGTRLTVT.

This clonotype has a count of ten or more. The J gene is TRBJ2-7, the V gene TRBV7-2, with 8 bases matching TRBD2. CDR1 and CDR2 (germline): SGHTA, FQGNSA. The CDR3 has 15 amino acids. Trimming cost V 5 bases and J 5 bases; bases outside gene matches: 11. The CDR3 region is CASSPRGSGSDEQYF. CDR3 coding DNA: TGTGCCAGCAGCCCCAGGGGAAGCGGGAGCGACGAGCAGTACTTC.

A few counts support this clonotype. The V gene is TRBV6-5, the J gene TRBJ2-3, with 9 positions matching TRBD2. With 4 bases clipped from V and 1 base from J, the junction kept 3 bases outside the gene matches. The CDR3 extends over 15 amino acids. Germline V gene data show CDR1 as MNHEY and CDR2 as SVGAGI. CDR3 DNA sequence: TGTGCCAGCAGTTCAGCGGGGGGTGGCACAGATACGCAGTATTTT. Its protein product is CASSSAGGGTDTQYF.

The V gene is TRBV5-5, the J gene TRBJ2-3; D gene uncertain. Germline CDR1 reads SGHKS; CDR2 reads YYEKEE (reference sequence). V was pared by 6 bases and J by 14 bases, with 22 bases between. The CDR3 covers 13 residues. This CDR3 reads CASTPTTGPPRYF. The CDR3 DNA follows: TGTGCCAGCACCCCAACAACGGGCCCGCCGCGGTATTTT. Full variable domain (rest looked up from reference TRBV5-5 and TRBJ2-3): DAGVTQSPTHLIKTRGQQVTLRCSPISGHKSVSWYQQVLGQGPQFIFQYYEKEERGRGNFPDRFSARQFPNYSSELNVNALLLGDSALYLCASTPTTGPPRYFGPGTRLTVL.

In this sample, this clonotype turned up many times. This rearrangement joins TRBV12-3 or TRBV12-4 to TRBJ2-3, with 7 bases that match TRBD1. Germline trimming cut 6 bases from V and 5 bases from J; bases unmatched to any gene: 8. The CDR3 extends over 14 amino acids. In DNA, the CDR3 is TGTGCCAGCAGAAGGGGGCGAAATTTAGATACGCAGTATTTT. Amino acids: CASRRGRNLDTQYF.

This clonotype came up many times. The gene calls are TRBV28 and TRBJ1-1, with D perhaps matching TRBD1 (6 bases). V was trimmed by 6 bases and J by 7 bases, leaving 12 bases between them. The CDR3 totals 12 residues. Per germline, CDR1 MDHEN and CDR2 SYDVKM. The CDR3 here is CASRPGHSEAFF. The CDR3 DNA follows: TGTGCCAGCAGACCGGGACACAGTGAAGCTTTCTTT.